This TCR beta chain originates from a study of control samples from healthy donors and cancer patients (dated by TCRdb to 2018 to 2021). CDR1 SGHRS and CDR2 YFSETQ were looked up in the germline V gene. V and J lose 4 bases and 0 bases, and a span of 10 bases separates them. The CDR3 spans 14 residues, from the cysteine through the phenylalanine. Only the CDR3 region is kept as DNA, spanning 42 bases read in frame from base 1. As for this clone: The clone's antigen remains unknown. It has no much larger one-base neighbor in the sample; base qualities were not kept.

The protocol used for the library was the immunoSEQ multiplex PCR assay. TCRdb provides this immuneACCESS table in a form limited to in-frame rearrangements. Some clones are lacking; in checked studies, under half of them reflect an unresolved V gene, and why the rest are absent is not known. The sample yields around 180,000 clones; 94% were counted once. The ten largest clonotypes hold 1.1% to 1.5% of the sample. The TCR was taken from a woman between 18 and 29 years old in good health. What was sequenced was blood. The receptor chain draws on TRBV5-1 and TRBJ1-1, with a tentative D gene TRBD1 over 5 matching bases. The CDR3 loop reads CASSKGSLNTEAFF. The nucleotide sequence reads TGCGCCAGCAGCAAGGGGTCTCTGAACACTGAAGCTTTCTTT.